This TCR beta chain was recovered during a study of cytomegalovirus exposure and HLA in healthy donors. PCR primers comprised 60 Vbeta and 13 Jbeta primers. TCRdb keeps only in-frame clones here, not all; method: immunoSEQ multiplex PCR. The sample includes about 140,000 clones, roughly 80% of them seen just once. Germline CDR1 is SGHTA and CDR2 is FQGNSA. Trimming stripped 5 bases from V and 3 bases from J, with 11 bases between. The CDR3 consists of 14 residues. The sequence was collected from a woman in her 50s in good health and CMV-seropositive. The sequencing sample was made of PBMCs. The rearrangement uses TRBV7-2 and TRBJ1-3; D gene unclear. CDR3 loop: CASSPVGIGNTIYF. CDR3 bases: TGTGCCAGCAGCCCCGTCGGGATTGGAAACACCATATATTTT.